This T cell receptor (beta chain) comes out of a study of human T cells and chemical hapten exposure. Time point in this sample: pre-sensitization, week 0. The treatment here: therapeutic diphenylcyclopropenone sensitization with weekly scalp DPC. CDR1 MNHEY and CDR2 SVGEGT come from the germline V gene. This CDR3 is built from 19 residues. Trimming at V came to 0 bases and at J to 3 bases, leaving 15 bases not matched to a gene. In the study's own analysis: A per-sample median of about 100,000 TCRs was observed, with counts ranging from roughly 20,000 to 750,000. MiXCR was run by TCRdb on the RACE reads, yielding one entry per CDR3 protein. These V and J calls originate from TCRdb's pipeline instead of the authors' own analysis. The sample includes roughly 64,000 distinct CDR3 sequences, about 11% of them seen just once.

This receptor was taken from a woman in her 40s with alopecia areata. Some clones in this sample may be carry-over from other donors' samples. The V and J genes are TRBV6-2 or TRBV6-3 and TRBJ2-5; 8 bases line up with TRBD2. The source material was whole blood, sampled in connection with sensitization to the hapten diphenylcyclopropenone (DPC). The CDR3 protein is CASSYSGESGSLSKETQYF. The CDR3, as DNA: TGTGCCAGCAGTTACTCTGGGGAAAGCGGGAGCCTCAGTAAAGAGACCCAGTACTTC.